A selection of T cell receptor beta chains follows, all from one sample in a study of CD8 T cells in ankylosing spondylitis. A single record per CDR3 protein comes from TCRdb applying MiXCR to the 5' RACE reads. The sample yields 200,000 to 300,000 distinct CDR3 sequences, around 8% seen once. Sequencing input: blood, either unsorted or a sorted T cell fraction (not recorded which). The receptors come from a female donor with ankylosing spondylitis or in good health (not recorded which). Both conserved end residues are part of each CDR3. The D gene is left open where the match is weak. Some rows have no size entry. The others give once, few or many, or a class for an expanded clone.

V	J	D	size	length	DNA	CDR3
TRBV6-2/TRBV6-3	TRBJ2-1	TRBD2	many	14	TGTGCCAGCAGTTACGGACTAGAGTCTGGTGAGCAGTTCTTC	CASSYGLESGEQFF
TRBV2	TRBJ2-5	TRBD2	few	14	TGTGCCAGCATTCGGGAGGCAGGGCAAGAGACCCAGTACTTC	CASIREAGQETQYF
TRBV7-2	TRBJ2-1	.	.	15	TGTGCCAGCATGCTTACCGGGACTGGACTAAATGAGCAGTTCTTC	CASMLTGTGLNEQFF
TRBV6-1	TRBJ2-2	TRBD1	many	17	TGTGCCAGCAAAGCGTTGCAGGGACAGGGTATCACCGGGGAGCTGTTTTTT	CASKALQGQGITGELFF
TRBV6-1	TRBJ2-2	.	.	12	TGTGCCAGCAGTGATTGGGACTGGGAGCTGTTTTTT	CASSDWDWELFF
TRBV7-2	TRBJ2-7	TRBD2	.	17	TGTGCCAGCAGCTTCGGGACTAGCGGGATCGAAGGGTACGAGCAGTACTTC	CASSFGTSGIEGYEQYF
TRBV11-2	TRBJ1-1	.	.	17	TGTGCCAGCAGCTTAGAAGGTCGGGCAGGGAGTAGCAACGGGGCTTTCTTT	CASSLEGRAGSSNGAFF
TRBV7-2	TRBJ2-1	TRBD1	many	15	TGTGCCAGCAGCCCACAGGGGAGCTCCTACAATGAGCAGTTCTTC	CASSPQGSSYNEQFF
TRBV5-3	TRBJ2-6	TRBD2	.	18	TGTGCCAGACACCGAGGAGCGGGGGGTCTCTCTGGGGCCAACGTCCTGACTTTC	CARHRGAGGLSGANVLTF
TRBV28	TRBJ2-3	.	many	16	TGTGCCAGCAGCCCAGTCGAGGGGGAGAGGACAGATACGCAGTATTTT	CASSPVEGERTDTQYF
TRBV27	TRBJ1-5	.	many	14	TGTGCCAGCAGTTTACGGTATAGCAATCAGCCCCAGCATTTT	CASSLRYSNQPQHF
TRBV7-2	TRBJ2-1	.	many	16	TGTGCCAGCAGCTTAGCGAGGAGGGGGCAACGTAATGAGCAGTTCTTC	CASSLARRGQRNEQFF
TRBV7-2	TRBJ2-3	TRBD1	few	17	TGTGCCAGCAGCTTAAAAGGGGGCGGAACCCTCACAGATACGCAGTATTTT	CASSLKGGGTLTDTQYF
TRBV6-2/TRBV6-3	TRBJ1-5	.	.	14	TGTGCCACCGCATCGGGTTTGTCGGCTCAGCCCCAGCATTTT	CATASGLSAQPQHF
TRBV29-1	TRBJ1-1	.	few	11	TGCAGCGTTGAAGTTCACACTGAAGCTTTCTTT	CSVEVHTEAFF
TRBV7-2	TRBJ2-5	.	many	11	TGTGCCAGCAGCGCTGGGGCAGCCCAGTACTTC	CASSAGAAQYF
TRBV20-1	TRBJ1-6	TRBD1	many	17	TGCAGTGCTAGAGAGTTCCCACAGGGGGCAAGGAATTCACCCCTCCACTTT	CSAREFPQGARNSPLHF
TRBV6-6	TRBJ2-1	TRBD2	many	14	TGTGCCACCTGGGTAGCGGGAGGACCCAATGAGCAGTTCTTC	CATWVAGGPNEQFF
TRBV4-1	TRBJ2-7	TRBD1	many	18	TGCGCCAGCAGCCAGGTACTCACCCCGGGACAGGGCTCCTACGAGCAGTACTTC	CASSQVLTPGQGSYEQYF
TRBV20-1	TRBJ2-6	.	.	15	TGCAGTGCTAGGGACACAGGCTCTGGGGCCAACGTCCTGACTTTC	CSARDTGSGANVLTF
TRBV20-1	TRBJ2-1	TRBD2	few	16	TGCAGTGCTAGGCCCCCGACTAGCCCCCTCTACAATGAGCAGTTCTTC	CSARPPTSPLYNEQFF
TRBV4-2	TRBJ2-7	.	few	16	TGTGCCAGCAGCCCGGCCGGACTACTCAGGGACTACGAGCAGTACTTC	CASSPAGLLRDYEQYF
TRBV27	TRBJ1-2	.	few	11	TGTGCCAGCAGCGGGGGGTATGGCTACACCTTC	CASSGGYGYTF
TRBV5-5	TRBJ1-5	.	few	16	TGTGCCAGCAGCTTGGCCCCGGACAGCCCGTTTCAGCCCCAGCATTTT	CASSLAPDSPFQPQHF
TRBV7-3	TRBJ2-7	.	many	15	TGTGCCAGCAGCTTAAACGACAGCCCCGACTACGAGCAGTACTTC	CASSLNDSPDYEQYF
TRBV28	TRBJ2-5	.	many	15	TGTGCCAGCTCCCAACGACAGGGGAGGGGAGAGACCCAGTACTTC	CASSQRQGRGETQYF
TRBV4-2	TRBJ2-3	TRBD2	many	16	TGTGCCAGCAGCCAACAGACTAGCGGGAGCACAGATACGCAGTATTTT	CASSQQTSGSTDTQYF
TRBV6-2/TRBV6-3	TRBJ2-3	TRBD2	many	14	TGTGCCAGCAATCTAGCGGACAGCACAGATACGCAGTATTTT	CASNLADSTDTQYF
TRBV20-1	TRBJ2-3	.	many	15	TGCAGTGCTTCGGACTCTTTCCCGAACACAGATACGCAGTATTTT	CSASDSFPNTDTQYF
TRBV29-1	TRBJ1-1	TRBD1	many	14	TGCAGCGTTGAAGATATGGAGAGGGGGCATGGTGCTTTCTTT	CSVEDMERGHGAFF
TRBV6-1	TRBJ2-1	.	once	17	TGTGCCAGCAGCGACCGACTTCCGGGACTCTCGTTAACTGAGCAGTTCTTC	CASSDRLPGLSLTEQFF
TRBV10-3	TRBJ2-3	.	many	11	TGTGCCATCAGAGGAGAAGATACGCAGTATTTT	CAIRGEDTQYF
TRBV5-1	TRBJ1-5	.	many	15	TGCGCCAGCAGCCCGGACGGCCAGGAGGGACAGCCCCAGCATTTT	CASSPDGQEGQPQHF
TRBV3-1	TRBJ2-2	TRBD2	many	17	TGTGCCAGCAGCCAACTGACTAGCCCCTCGGGGACCGGGGAGCTGTTTTTT	CASSQLTSPSGTGELFF
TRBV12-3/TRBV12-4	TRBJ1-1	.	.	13	TGTGCCAGCAGGATCAGGGAGAACACTGAAGCTTTCTTT	CASRIRENTEAFF
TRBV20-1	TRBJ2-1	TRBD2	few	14	TGCAGTGCTCCAAGCGGGAGGGGGTTCGGCGAGCAGTTCTTC	CSAPSGRGFGEQFF
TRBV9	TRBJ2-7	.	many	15	TGTGCCAGCAGCGTAGCAATAGCGGAAAGCTACGAGCAGTACTTC	CASSVAIAESYEQYF
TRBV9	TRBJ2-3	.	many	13	TGTGCCAGCAGCTTCGCCGCCTCAGATACGCAGTATTTT	CASSFAASDTQYF
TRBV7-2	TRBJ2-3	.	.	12	TGTGCCAGCAGCTTATCCGATTTGGACGAGTATTTT	CASSLSDLDEYF
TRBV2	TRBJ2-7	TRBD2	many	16	TGTGCCAGCAGTGTCCCCGGGACTAGCGGGGGTCACGAGCAGTACTTC	CASSVPGTSGGHEQYF
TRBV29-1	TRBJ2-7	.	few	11	TGCAGCGCAGGGGAATCATACGAGCAGTACTTC	CSAGESYEQYF
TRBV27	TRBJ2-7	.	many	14	TGTGCCAGCAGTTCCGGGGAGAGGGTGAACGAGCAGTACTTC	CASSSGERVNEQYF